The entry that follows covers one TCR beta chain sequence. Antigen specificity is unknown. The data were obtained in a study of monozygotic twins with inflammatory bowel disease. Study-level results: A lone strong IBD-associated signal or clonotype found no support. Individual T cell subtypes were not distinguishable. What may have added variability to patient repertoires is that immunosuppressive treatments differed.

Germline V gene lookup returns CDR1 MDHEN and CDR2 SYDVKM. CDR3 size: 16 residues. Template switching added UMIs carrying a 6-nucleotide sample barcode. TCRdb re-called the 5' RACE reads and shows each CDR3 protein once, DNA omitted. This table holds approximately 390,000 distinct CDR3 sequences. The V call is TRBV28, the J call TRBJ2-2; no DNA is available, so the TRBD2 call from TCRdb remains unchecked. The sample was blood. The receptor's source is a human donor with ulcerative colitis or Crohn's disease, or a healthy co-twin of an affected twin (not recorded which). CDR3 in amino acids: CASRKTSGRRTGELFF.